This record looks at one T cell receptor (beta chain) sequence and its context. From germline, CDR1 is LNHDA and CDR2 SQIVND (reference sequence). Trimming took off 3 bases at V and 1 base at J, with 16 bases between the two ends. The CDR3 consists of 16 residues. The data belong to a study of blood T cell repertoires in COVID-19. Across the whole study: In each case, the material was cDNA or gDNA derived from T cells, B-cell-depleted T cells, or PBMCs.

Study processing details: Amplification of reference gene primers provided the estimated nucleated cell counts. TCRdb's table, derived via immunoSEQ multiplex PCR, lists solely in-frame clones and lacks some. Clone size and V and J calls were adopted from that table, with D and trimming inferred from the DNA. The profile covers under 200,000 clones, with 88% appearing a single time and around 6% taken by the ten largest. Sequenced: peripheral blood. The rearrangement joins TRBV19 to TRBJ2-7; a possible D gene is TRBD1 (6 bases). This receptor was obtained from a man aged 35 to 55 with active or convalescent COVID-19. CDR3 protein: CASSIYPGTPSYEQYF. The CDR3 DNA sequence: TGTGCCAGTAGTATCTATCCCGGGACACCTTCCTACGAGCAGTACTTC.